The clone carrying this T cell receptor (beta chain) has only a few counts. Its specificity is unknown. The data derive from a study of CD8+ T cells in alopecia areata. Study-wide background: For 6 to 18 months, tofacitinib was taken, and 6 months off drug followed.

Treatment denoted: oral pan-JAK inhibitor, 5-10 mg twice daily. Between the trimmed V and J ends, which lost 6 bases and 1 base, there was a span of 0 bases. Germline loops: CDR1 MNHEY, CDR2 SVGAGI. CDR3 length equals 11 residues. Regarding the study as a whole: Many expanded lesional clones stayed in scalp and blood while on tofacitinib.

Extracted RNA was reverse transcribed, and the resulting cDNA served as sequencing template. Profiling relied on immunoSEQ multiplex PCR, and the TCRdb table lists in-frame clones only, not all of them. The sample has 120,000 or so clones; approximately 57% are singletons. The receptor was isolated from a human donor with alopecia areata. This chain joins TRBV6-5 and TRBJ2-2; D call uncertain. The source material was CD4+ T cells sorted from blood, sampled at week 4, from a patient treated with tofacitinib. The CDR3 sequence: CASRNTGELFF. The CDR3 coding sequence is TGTGCCAGCAGGAACACCGGGGAGCTGTTTTTT.